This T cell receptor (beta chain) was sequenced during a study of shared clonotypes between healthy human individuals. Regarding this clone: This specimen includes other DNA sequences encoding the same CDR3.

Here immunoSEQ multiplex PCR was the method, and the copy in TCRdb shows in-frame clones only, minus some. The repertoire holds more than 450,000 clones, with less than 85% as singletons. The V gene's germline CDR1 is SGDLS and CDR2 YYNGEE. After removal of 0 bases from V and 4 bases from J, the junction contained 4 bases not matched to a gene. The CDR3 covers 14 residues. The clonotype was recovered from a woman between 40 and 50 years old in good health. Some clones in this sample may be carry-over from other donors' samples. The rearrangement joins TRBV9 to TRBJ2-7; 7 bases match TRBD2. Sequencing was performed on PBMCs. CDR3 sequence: CASSVGGSPYEQYF. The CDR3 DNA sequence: TGTGCCAGCAGCGTAGGCGGGAGTCCGTACGAGCAGTACTTC.